Following are 22 T cell receptor beta chains from one sample sequenced in a study of T cells in Graves' hyperthyroidism and ophthalmopathy. RNA transcripts yielded amplified TCR beta CDR3 regions. HTBI primers were the set used in a first-round RT-PCR of the TCR CDR3. TCRdb redid the calling of the multiplex PCR reads with MiXCR, one entry per CDR3 protein. This sample yields around 300,000 distinct CDR3 sequences, of which about 16% are seen a single time; roughly 31% belongs to the top ten. The material sequenced was blood. All receptors derive from a woman aged 45-60 years with Graves' hyperthyroidism that later progressed to Graves' ophthalmopathy.

The table lists this clonotype with a count of one. This could be a read error, since a much larger clone is one nucleotide away. The rearrangement joins TRBV19 to TRBJ2-3, with 11 bases that match TRBD2. The CDR3 runs to 15 residues. The V gene's germline CDR1 is LNHDA and CDR2 SQIVND (reference sequence). The DNA for the CDR3 is TGTACCAGTAGCTCTAGCGGGAGGTCCACAGATACGCAGTATTTT. Amino acids: CTSSSSGRSTDTQYF.

The chain uses TRBV3-1 and TRBJ2-3, with 13 bases identical to TRBD2. The CDR3 totals 16 residues. CDR1 and CDR2 (germline): LGHDT, YNNKEL (reference sequence). The junction had 8 bases not matched to a gene; V was cut back by 6 bases and J by 5 bases. This chain's CDR3 is CASSLRLAGGGDTQYF. The DNA for the CDR3 is TGTGCCAGCAGTCTTAGACTAGCGGGAGGAGGAGATACGCAGTATTTT.

This clonotype was recorded at least ten times. The chain is built from TRBV11-2 and TRBJ2-5; a possible D gene is TRBD2 (6 bases). The CDR3 runs to 17 residues. Germline-derived CDR1 and CDR2 are SGHAT and FQNNGV. V lost 1 base and J lost 5, with 20 bases in between. The DNA for the CDR3 is TGTGCCAGCAGCTTAGTGGGACTGGGGGTCCTTGCGGAGACCCAGTACTTC. It translates to CASSLVGLGVLAETQYF.

This chain connects TRBV5-4 to TRBJ2-7; maybe TRBD2 (8 bases). Germline CDR1 SGHNT, CDR2 YYREEE (reference sequence). The ends were cut back, 2 bases at V and 6 bases at J, with 15 bases in the middle. This CDR3 region has 14 residues. CDR3 sequence reads: CASSFREGAREQYF. CDR3 DNA: TGTGCCAGCAGCTTTCGGGAGGGGGCACGCGAGCAGTACTTC.

This clonotype was detected only a few times. The chain uses TRBV29-1 and TRBJ2-7; possibly TRBD1 for D (5 bases). Between the trimmed V and J ends, which lost 4 bases and 2 bases, there was a span of 12 bases. Germline-derived CDR1 and CDR2 are SQVTM and ANQGSEA. The CDR3 sequence is 13 residues long. The CDR3 loop reads CSVGPGPTYEQYF. CDR3 DNA sequence: TGCAGCGTTGGACCAGGGCCCACCTACGAGCAGTACTTC.

In this sample, this clonotype turned up a few times. V usage is TRBV27 and J usage is TRBJ1-1; D uncertain. The germline gives CDR1 MNHEY, CDR2 SMNVEV (reference sequence). There are 8 residues in the CDR3. Written as DNA, the CDR3 is TGTGTGAACACTGAAGCTTTCTTT. Its protein product is CVNTEAFF.

V usage is TRBV14 and J usage is TRBJ2-5; D is perhaps TRBD2 (6 bases). CDR3 size: 14 residues. Trimming cost V 4 bases and J 2 bases, with 11 bases left between them. Germline V gene sequence: CDR1 SGHDN, CDR2 FVKESK. The CDR3 here is CASSPGLYQETQYF. In nucleotides, the CDR3 is TGTGCCAGCAGCCCAGGACTATATCAAGAGACCCAGTACTTC.

The table lists this clonotype with many counts. The V call is TRBV18, the J call TRBJ2-1; TRBD2 agrees at 7 bases. The CDR3 totals 17 residues. With 2 bases clipped from V and 6 bases from J, the junction kept 13 bases outside the gene matches. CDR1 and CDR2 from the germline V gene are KGHSH and LQKENI. The DNA for the CDR3 is TGTGCCAGCTCACCATCGGGGGGAGGAGGCCTCCTCAATGAGCAGTTCTTC. Translating gives CASSPSGGGGLLNEQFF.

The chain links TRBV20-1 to TRBJ2-7, with 8 bases lining up with TRBD2. Germline values: CDR1 DFQATT, CDR2 SNEGSKA (reference sequence). This CDR3 is built from 13 residues. Trimming removed 4 bases from V and 1 base from J; junction bases left unmatched: 3. The CDR3 coding sequence is TGCAGTGCTAAAAGCGGGGGATCCTACGAGCAGTACTTC. Protein sequence: CSAKSGGSYEQYF.

This clonotype appeared many times. V and J are TRBV5-1 and TRBJ2-1, with D possibly TRBD1 on 5 matching bases. The ends were cut back, 1 base at V and 2 bases at J, with 25 bases in the middle. The CDR3 sequence is 20 residues long. CDR1 and CDR2 (germline): SGHRS, YFSETQ. CDR3 in DNA: TGCGCCAGCAGCTTGTCTGGGCCAGGGCTGAGGATGAAAACCTACAATGAGCAGTTCTTC. Translation gives CASSLSGPGLRMKTYNEQFF.

This clonotype was seen many times. The chain has TRBV2 and TRBJ2-4; TRBD1 agrees at 8 bases. Trimming took 7 bases from V and 1 from J; bases not matched to a gene: 3. The CDR3 consists of 14 residues. CDR1 is SNHLY, CDR2 FYNNEI, per germline. The CDR3 spells CASKGDRAKNIQYF. The CDR3 coding sequence is TGTGCCAGCAAAGGGGACAGGGCCAAAAACATTCAGTACTTC.

This clonotype was seen repeatedly, ten times or more. V is TRBV13 and J is TRBJ1-1; D gene ambiguous. The CDR3 length is 14 residues. From germline, CDR1 is PRHDT and CDR2 FYEKMQ (reference sequence). V was shortened by 0 bases and J by 4 bases, with 9 bases between the two germline ends. As DNA, the CDR3 is TGTGCCAGCAGCTTAGGACGGTCGACCACTGAAGCTTTCTTT. It yields the protein CASSLGRSTTEAFF.

In this sample, this clonotype turned up many times. V usage is TRBV6-1 and J usage is TRBJ2-5; TRBD2 aligns across 10 bases. CDR3 size: 16 residues. Trimming removed 9 bases from V and 2 bases from J; junction bases left unmatched: 12. CDR1 is MNHNS and CDR2 is SASEGT in the germline V gene. The DNA of the CDR3 is TGTGCCAGTCGAGGATCGACTAGCGGGCTTCAAGAGACCCAGTACTTC. Translating gives CASRGSTSGLQETQYF.

This clonotype showed up just a few times. This rearrangement joins TRBV19 to TRBJ2-1, with no clear D. Trimming took 1 base from V and 0 from J, leaving 10 bases between them. The CDR3 has 16 amino acids. In germline, CDR1 is LNHDA, CDR2 SQIVND (reference sequence). The CDR3 DNA reads as TGTGCCAGTAGTATAGGAGGTTTCAGCTCCTACAATGAGCAGTTCTTC. As protein: CASSIGGFSSYNEQFF.

This clonotype turned up a few times. The V and J genes are TRBV27 and TRBJ2-5; tentative D call: TRBD1 (6 bases). There are 12 residues in the CDR3. Looked up from germline, CDR1 is MNHEY and CDR2 is SMNVEV (reference sequence). V lost 5 bases and J lost 9, with 13 bases in between. The CDR3 DNA sequence: TGTGCCAGCAGTCCATCACAGGGTTCCCAGTACTTC. Translating gives CASSPSQGSQYF.

The chain joins TRBV5-6 to TRBJ2-2, with D possibly TRBD1 on 6 matching bases. Looked up from germline, CDR1 is SGHDT and CDR2 is YYEEEE. The CDR3 spans 15 residues. V lost 2 bases and J 4 bases, leaving 12 bases between the germline ends. Here the CDR3 reads CASSFRGGSTGELFF. The CDR3 nucleotides read TGTGCCAGCAGCTTCCGAGGGGGAAGCACCGGGGAGCTGTTTTTT.

In its sample, this clonotype was seen many times. The chain recombines TRBV7-6 with TRBJ1-2; TRBD1 might be the D (5 bases). Germline V CDR1 and CDR2: SGHVS, FNYEAQ. Trimming left V 5 bases short and J 3 bases short, with 16 bases between. This CDR3 comprises 15 residues. The CDR3 DNA sequence: TGTGCCAGCAGCCCAGGGACCGCCCGGGACTATGGCTACACCTTC. Amino acids: CASSPGTARDYGYTF.

This clonotype was seen at least ten times. This rearrangement joins TRBV11-2 to TRBJ2-7; unclear D gene. From germline, CDR1 is SGHAT and CDR2 FQNNGV. The CDR3 spans 15 residues. Between the trimmed V and J ends, which lost 5 bases and 3 bases, there was a span of 17 bases. The CDR3 nucleotides are TGTGCCAGCAGCCATATAACAGCTACCTTCTACGAGCAGTACTTC. This encodes CASSHITATFYEQYF.

At least ten counts were recorded for this clonotype. This rearrangement joins TRBV6-1 to TRBJ2-1; D is unclear. Looked up from germline, CDR1 is MNHNS and CDR2 is SASEGT. The CDR3 runs to 14 residues. The V gene lost 0 bases and the J gene lost 5 bases, with 8 bases spanning the gap. This CDR3 reads CASSEARPNNEQFF. The CDR3 nucleotides read TGTGCCAGCAGTGAAGCCCGGCCGAACAATGAGCAGTTCTTC.

To note about this clonotype: Relative to the germline gene, one junction end is altered; a read error may explain this. The V and J genes are TRBV11-3 and TRBJ2-5, with 8 bases aligning to TRBD1. The germline gives CDR1 SGHNT, CDR2 YENEEA. This CDR3 has 13 amino acids. DNA for the CDR3: TGTGACAGCAGCCCCGACAGGGGAGAGACCCAGTACTTC. It is translated as CDSSPDRGETQYF.

This clonotype was found many times. This chain links TRBV12-3 or TRBV12-4 with TRBJ2-4, with TRBD2 identical over 9 bases. This CDR3 is built from 14 residues. With V trimmed by 5 bases and J by 4 bases, 3 bases remained unmatched. For the CDR3, the DNA is TGTGCCAGCAGTCTCCTAGCGGGGAAAAACATTCAGTACTTC. This translates into CASSLLAGKNIQYF.

This clonotype was picked up many times. The rearrangement joins TRBV24-1 to TRBJ1-1; D is ambiguous. CDR1 and CDR2 from the germline V gene are KGHDR and SFDVKD. The CDR3 is made up of 12 amino acids. V lost 6 bases, J lost 11 bases, and 15 bases lay in between. Here the CDR3 reads CATSTGAGEAFF. DNA of the CDR3: TGTGCCACCAGTACGGGAGCCGGGGAGGCTTTCTTT.